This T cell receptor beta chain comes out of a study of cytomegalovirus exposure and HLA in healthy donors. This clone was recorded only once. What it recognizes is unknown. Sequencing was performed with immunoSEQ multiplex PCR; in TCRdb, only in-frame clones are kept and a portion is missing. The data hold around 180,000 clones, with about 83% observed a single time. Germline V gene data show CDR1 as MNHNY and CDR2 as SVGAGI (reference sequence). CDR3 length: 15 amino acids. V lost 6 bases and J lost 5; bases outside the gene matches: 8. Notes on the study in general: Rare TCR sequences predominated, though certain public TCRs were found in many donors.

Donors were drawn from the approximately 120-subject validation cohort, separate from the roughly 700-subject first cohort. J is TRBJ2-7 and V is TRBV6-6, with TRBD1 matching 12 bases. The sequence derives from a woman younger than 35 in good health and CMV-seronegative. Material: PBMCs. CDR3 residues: CASSRGQGANHEQYF. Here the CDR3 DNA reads TGTGCCAGCAGCCGGGGACAGGGGGCGAACCACGAGCAGTACTTC.